The present TCR beta chain was sequenced within a study of shared clonotypes between healthy human individuals. The CDR3 sequence is 11 residues long. CDR1 and CDR2 (germline): DFQATT, SNEGSKA (reference sequence). V was clipped by 2 bases and J by 14 bases; unmatched bases: 6. TCRdb's copy holds only in-frame clones and misses some; the assay was immunoSEQ multiplex PCR. Among around 510,000 clones listed, 90% to 97% were seen once. The sequence came from a woman aged 30 to 39 in good health. V is TRBV20-1 and J is TRBJ2-1; 7 positions agree with TRBD2. The sample taken for sequencing was naive CD4+ T cells sorted from blood. Regarding subset: CD45RA+ positively selected. The CDR3 DNA is TGCAGTGCTAGAATCCGGGAGGAGGAGTTCTTC. Its translation is CSARIREEEFF.